These 15 T cell receptor beta chains originate from one sample sequenced in a study of blood T cell repertoires in COVID-19. Repertoires were generated with immunoSEQ multiplex PCR, while TCRdb's copy carries only in-frame clones and drops some. The table has about 160,000 clones, roughly 85% seen once; the top ten hold roughly 3%. The sample taken for sequencing was peripheral blood. Source of these receptors: a human donor with acute or convalescent COVID-19. The donor label of this sample is uncertain.

This clone appeared once. This chain links TRBV14 with TRBJ1-6, with D possibly being TRBD1 (6 bases). The CDR3 covers 14 residues. Germline V gives CDR1 SGHDN, CDR2 FVKESK. The V gene lost 4 bases and the J gene lost 8 bases, with 12 bases spanning the gap. CDR3 nucleotide sequence: TGTGCCAGCAGCCCGTACAGGGCGGATTCACCCCTCCACTTT. Protein: CASSPYRADSPLHF.

The rearrangement uses TRBV28 and TRBJ1-6; TRBD1 matches at 9 bases. Germline V lookup: CDR1 MDHEN, CDR2 SYDVKM. This CDR3 contains 15 residues. Germline trimming cut 4 bases from V and 7 bases from J; bases unmatched to any gene: 5. CDR3 amino acids: CASSSPGQGNSPLHF. The CDR3 coding sequence is TGTGCCAGCAGTTCGCCGGGACAGGGCAATTCACCCCTCCACTTT.

This chain joins TRBV6-5 and TRBJ1-2; D remains unclear. Trimming shortened V by 7 bases and J by 0 bases, and 6 bases separated the two germline ends. The CDR3 covers 12 residues. CDR1 is MNHEY, CDR2 SVGAGI, per germline. DNA for the CDR3: TGTGCCAGCATGAGGGCTAACTATGGCTACACCTTC. Its protein product is CASMRANYGYTF.

The CDR3 here is CASSKGQPYEQYF. Written as DNA, the CDR3 is TGTGCCAGCAGTAAAGGACAGCCTTACGAGCAGTACTTC. This chain links TRBV6-6 with TRBJ2-7; D possibly corresponds to TRBD1 (6 bases). CDR1 MNHNY and CDR2 SVGAGI come from the germline V gene (reference sequence). V dropped 5 bases and J dropped 4 bases, with 12 bases sitting between them. This CDR3 has 13 amino acids.

This clone was picked up one time. V is TRBV20-1 and J is TRBJ2-1; a possible D gene is TRBD2 (6 bases). V lost 3 bases and J 0 bases, leaving 9 bases between the germline ends. The CDR3 sequence is 14 residues long. The germline V gene has CDR1 DFQATT and CDR2 SNEGSKA (reference sequence). In DNA form, the CDR3 reads TGCAGTGCTAGTCCCGGGAGCTCCTACAATGAGCAGTTCTTC. This translates into CSASPGSSYNEQFF.

The chain carries TRBV10-3 and TRBJ1-3; no firm D call. V was clipped by 3 bases and J by 4 bases, with 4 bases between them. The CDR3 is 12 residues long. CDR1 and CDR2 from the germline V gene are ENHRY and SYGVKD. The CDR3 nucleotides read TGTGCCATCAGTGACGGGGGAAACACCATATATTTT. Translating it yields CAISDGGNTIYF.

The CDR3 spells CASSPLPSGISTDTQYF. CDR3 nucleotide sequence: TGTGCCAGCTCACCACTTCCTAGCGGGATAAGCACAGATACGCAGTATTTT. The chain uses TRBV18 and TRBJ2-3; 9 nucleotides match TRBD2. The J segment lost 0 bases and the V segment lost 1 base, leaving 5 bases of the junction unmatched. Germline values: CDR1 KGHSH, CDR2 LQKENI. This CDR3 region has 17 residues.

This chain joins TRBV6-1 and TRBJ1-5, with D hard to call. With 3 bases removed from V and 7 bases from J, the gap between germline ends came to 22 bases. The CDR3 consists of 17 residues. CDR1 and CDR2 (germline): MNHNS, SASEGT. CDR3 in DNA: TGTGCCAGCAGTGAGCCGCCGGCTGCGGGGTCTCGGCAGCCCCAGCATTTT. It is translated as CASSEPPAAGSRQPQHF.

The chain carries TRBV24-1 and TRBJ2-1; maybe TRBD1 (5 bases). Trimming took off 0 bases at V and 1 base at J, with 9 bases between the two ends. There are 16 residues in the CDR3. The germline gives CDR1 KGHDR, CDR2 SFDVKD. The DNA of the CDR3 is TGTGCCACCAGTGATTTGAGGGCAGGGTCCTACAATGAGCAGTTCTTC. Translated: CATSDLRAGSYNEQFF.

The V and J genes are TRBV3-1 (or the pseudogene TRBV3-2) and TRBJ2-3, with TRBD1 matching over 8 bases. V lost 10 bases to trimming and J lost 6 bases; unmatched junction nucleotides: 6. The CDR3 contains 12 residues. Germline V gene data show CDR1 as LGHDT and CDR2 as YNNKEL (reference sequence). The CDR3 nucleotides read TGTGCCACCCAGGGGGCAAGGGATACGCAGTATTTT. It specifies CATQGARDTQYF.

The chain links TRBV10-3 to TRBJ1-6, with 7 positions matching TRBD1. CDR3 length equals 13 residues. The V and J ends lost 10 bases and 5 bases, in that order; junction bases with no gene match: 5. Per germline, CDR1 ENHRY and CDR2 SYGVKD. CDR3 in amino acids: CATSGTDNSPLHF. The CDR3 DNA is TGTGCCACGTCAGGGACAGATAATTCACCCCTCCACTTT.

The chain carries TRBV5-5 and TRBJ1-5; TRBD1 might be the D (6 bases). This CDR3 has 15 residues. Trimming stripped 4 bases from V and 2 bases from J, with 13 bases between. CDR1 and CDR2 (germline): SGHKS, YYEKEE (reference sequence). The CDR3: CASSPGDSGNQPQHF. DNA of the CDR3: TGTGCCAGCAGCCCAGGGGATTCGGGCAATCAGCCCCAGCATTTT.

CDR3 in amino acids: CASSLAGGGSYEQYF. As DNA, the CDR3 is TGTGCCAGCAGCTTAGCGGGAGGGGGAAGCTACGAGCAGTACTTC. The V gene is TRBV7-2, the J gene TRBJ2-7; tentative D call: TRBD2 (7 bases). Germline CDR1 SGHTA, CDR2 FQGNSA. The CDR3 is 15 amino acids. V was clipped by 0 bases and J by 3 bases, with 12 bases between them.

The table lists this clone with a few counts. CDR3 region: CASSQAPGEGAQYF. The CDR3 DNA sequence: TGCGCCAGCAGCCAAGCCCCAGGGGAAGGGGCCCAGTACTTC. This chain connects TRBV4-1 to TRBJ2-5, with a possible D match to TRBD1 (6 bases). Germline V lookup: CDR1 MGHRA, CDR2 YSYEKL. The CDR3 is 14 residues long. V gave up 1 base and J gave up 9 bases, with 15 bases separating them.

This clone was recorded once. The rearrangement links TRBV9 to TRBJ1-4, with D tentatively TRBD1 (6 bases). Germline V gene data show CDR1 as SGDLS and CDR2 as YYNGEE. V shed 3 bases and J shed 8 bases, with 20 bases lying between them. This CDR3 is 16 amino acids long. The CDR3 loop is CASSAVAGARGEKLFF. CDR3 DNA: TGTGCCAGCAGCGCCGTCGCGGGCGCAAGGGGGGAAAAACTGTTTTTT.